Presented here are 17 T cell receptor beta chains from one specimen sequenced in a study of blood T cell repertoires in COVID-19. TCRdb keeps only in-frame clones here, not all; method: immunoSEQ multiplex PCR. The table includes hundreds of thousands of clones, more than 75% detected once. The sample consisted of peripheral blood. Receptor source: a woman between 35 and 50 years old who had recovered from COVID-19.

The chain links TRBV30 to TRBJ1-5, with unresolved D. The germline V gene encodes CDR1 GTSNPN and CDR2 SVGIG (reference sequence). The germline V and J ends were trimmed by 5 bases and 2 bases, with 7 bases remaining between them. The length of the CDR3 is 12 residues. Here the CDR3 reads CAWGRGNQPQHF. The DNA for the CDR3 is TGTGCCTGGGGACGGGGCAATCAGCCCCAGCATTTT.

This clone was observed once. This chain uses TRBV24-1 with TRBJ2-3; 7 bases agree with TRBD2. The CDR3 has 14 amino acids. Germline loops: CDR1 KGHDR, CDR2 SFDVKD. The V segment lost 7 bases and the J segment 4 bases; nucleotides outside the gene matches: 7. The CDR3, as DNA: TGTGCCACCAGCCGCGGGAGCCGCCCAGATACGCAGTATTTT. Translation: CATSRGSRPDTQYF.

The chain uses TRBV9 and TRBJ2-1; 8 nucleotides match TRBD2. Germline CDR1 and CDR2: SGDLS and YYNGEE. CDR3 size: 13 residues. The V and J ends lost 4 bases and 13 bases, in that order; junction bases with no gene match: 10. The CDR3 nucleotides read TGTGCCAGCAGCCGGGGGGGGACTCCCCCCCAGTTCTTC. Protein sequence: CASSRGGTPPQFF. The variable domain in full, completed from reference TRBV9 and TRBJ2-1, reads DSGVTQTPKHLITATGQRVTLRCSPRSGDLSVYWYQQSLDQGLQFLIQYYNGEERAKGNILERFSAQQFPDLHSELNLSSLELGDSALYFCASSRGGTPPQFFGPGTRLTVL.

This clone was seen once. The rearrangement joins TRBV5-6 to TRBJ2-1; 9 nucleotides agree with TRBD2. The germline V gene has CDR1 SGHDT and CDR2 YYEEEE. With V trimmed by 4 bases and J by 1 base, 9 bases remained unmatched. The CDR3 has 17 residues. CDR3 region: CASSPGVGLASYNEQFF. In nucleotides, the CDR3 is TGTGCCAGCAGCCCGGGGGTGGGACTAGCATCCTACAATGAGCAGTTCTTC.

The chain has TRBV5-5 and TRBJ1-1, with D possibly being TRBD1 (6 bases). CDR1 SGHKS and CDR2 YYEKEE come from the germline V gene (reference sequence). V shed 4 bases and J shed 1 base, with 14 bases lying between them. The length of the CDR3 is 15 residues. The CDR3 protein is CASSRLGATNTEAFF. For the CDR3, the DNA is TGTGCCAGCAGCCGACTGGGGGCCACGAACACTGAAGCTTTCTTT.

The chain couples TRBV2 to TRBJ2-2; D is unresolved. Germline values: CDR1 SNHLY, CDR2 FYNNEI. V shed 7 bases and J shed 2 bases, with 8 bases lying between them. The CDR3 totals 13 residues. The CDR3 DNA is TGTGCCAGCATGATGGCAAACACCGGGGAGCTGTTTTTT. It is translated as CASMMANTGELFF.

The chain is built from TRBV16 and TRBJ1-1; 8 nucleotides agree with TRBD1. J lost 1 base, V lost 7 bases, and 5 bases had no gene match. CDR1 is KGHSY and CDR2 is FQNENV in the germline V gene. This CDR3 has 14 residues. This CDR3 is CASTRTGRNTEAFF. The CDR3 nucleotides are TGTGCCAGCACCCGGACAGGGCGGAACACTGAAGCTTTCTTT.

In its sample, this clone was seen once. The chain recombines TRBV7-8 with TRBJ1-5; unclear D gene. Between the trimmed V and J ends, which lost 7 bases and 5 bases, there was a span of 15 bases. The CDR3 covers 14 residues. Germline CDR1 and CDR2: SGHVS and FQNEAQ. CDR3 region: CASNGPGGDQPQHF. The CDR3 DNA sequence: TGTGCCAGCAACGGGCCCGGAGGTGATCAGCCCCAGCATTTT.

The chain has TRBV7-2 and TRBJ2-1; TRBD2 is a possible D gene (6 bases). Germline V gives CDR1 SGHTA, CDR2 FQGNSA. The germline V and J ends were trimmed by 3 bases and 7 bases, with 16 bases remaining between them. The CDR3 is 15 amino acids. This CDR3 reads CASSLGRTLRNEQFF. The CDR3 coding sequence is TGTGCCAGCAGCTTGGGGAGGACCCTCCGGAATGAGCAGTTCTTC.

This chain joins TRBV29-1 and TRBJ2-5; 8 nucleotides align to TRBD2. The V and J ends lost 3 bases and 4 bases, in that order; junction bases with no gene match: 1. This CDR3 spans 12 amino acids. Germline V gene data show CDR1 as SQVTM and CDR2 as ANQGSEA. This CDR3 is CSVDLAGETQYF. CDR3 DNA sequence: TGCAGCGTTGACCTAGCGGGAGAGACCCAGTACTTC.

The rearrangement joins TRBV9 to TRBJ1-2; D possibly corresponds to TRBD1 (5 bases). Germline V gene lookup returns CDR1 SGDLS and CDR2 YYNGEE. V was pared by 0 bases and J by 2 bases, with 14 bases between. The CDR3 runs 16 residues. The CDR3: CASSVALGGMNYGYTF. CDR3 nucleotide sequence: TGTGCCAGCAGCGTAGCCCTCGGGGGGATGAACTATGGCTACACCTTC.

A few counts support this clone. V is TRBV6-1 and J is TRBJ1-5, with D possibly being TRBD1 (5 bases). The CDR3 spans 15 residues. V shed 3 bases and J shed 3 bases, with 12 bases lying between them. Looked up from germline, CDR1 is MNHNS and CDR2 is SASEGT. The DNA of the CDR3 is TGTGCCAGCAGTGAGGGGCCAGGGCTCAATCAGCCCCAGCATTTT. Its translation: CASSEGPGLNQPQHF.

This chain uses TRBV5-4 with TRBJ2-7, with TRBD2 identical over 8 bases. The germline V gene has CDR1 SGHNT and CDR2 YYREEE (reference sequence). The J segment lost 9 bases and the V segment lost 4 bases, leaving 9 bases of the junction unmatched. The CDR3 consists of 13 residues. Written as DNA, the CDR3 is TGTGCCAGCAGCCCGGGGGGGGAGATGGGGCAGTACTTC. It translates to CASSPGGEMGQYF. Full variable domain (remainder filled in from reference TRBV5-4 and TRBJ2-7): ETGVTQSPTHLIKTRGQQVTLRCSSQSGHNTVSWYQQALGQGPQFIFQYYREEENGRGNFPPRFSGLQFPNYSSELNVNALELDDSALYLCASSPGGEMGQYFGPGTRLTVT.

The V call is TRBV11-2, the J call TRBJ1-2; TRBD1 aligns across 9 bases. Trimming cost V 1 base and J 8 bases; bases outside gene matches: 2. Germline CDR1 SGHAT, CDR2 FQNNGV. CDR3 length equals 13 residues. CDR3 sequence: CASSLGDREGYTF. Here the CDR3 DNA reads TGTGCCAGCAGCTTAGGGGACAGGGAGGGCTACACCTTC.

The chain links TRBV10-3 to TRBJ1-5; 7 bases agree with TRBD1. Losses at the gene ends were 6 bases for V and 6 bases for J; bases not matched to a gene: 8. Germline V gene data show CDR1 as ENHRY and CDR2 as SYGVKD. The CDR3 covers 14 residues. In nucleotides, the CDR3 is TGTGCCATCAGCGGGACAGAAGGGAGTCAGCCCCAGCATTTT. It is translated as CAISGTEGSQPQHF.

V and J are TRBV10-3 and TRBJ2-5, with a tentative D call TRBD1 (6 bases). Germline CDR1 reads ENHRY; CDR2 reads SYGVKD. The length of the CDR3 is 13 residues. V lost 5 bases and J lost 2, with 9 bases in between. The chain's CDR3 is CAISTDRQETQYF. DNA of the CDR3: TGTGCCATCAGTACCGACAGGCAAGAGACCCAGTACTTC.

The chain couples TRBV7-9 to TRBJ1-2; perhaps TRBD1 as D (5 bases). The germline V gene has CDR1 SEHNR and CDR2 FQNEAQ (reference sequence). The V end was cut by 1 base, the J end by 5 bases, with 14 bases between. The CDR3 is 15 amino acids. The CDR3 reads CASSLGPGMGYGYTF. CDR3 nucleotide sequence: TGTGCCAGCAGCTTAGGGCCAGGGATGGGGTATGGCTACACCTTC.